This TCR beta chain was sequenced for a study of blood T cell repertoires in COVID-19. Study summary: Sources were T cells, B-cell-depleted T cells, or PBMCs; the material itself was cDNA or gDNA.

This clone was seen a handful of times. Assay: immunoSEQ multiplex PCR; the TCRdb copy retains only in-frame clones and omits some. Among some 140,000 clones listed, 70% to 85% were seen once. Enrolled through a virtual design, the participants were between about 18 and 100 years of age and came from approximately 25 US areas. Participants were placed into cohorts based on the clinical history they reported. All recovered Cohort 3 donors got two negative PCRs, got clearance, or saw symptom resolution. Germline CDR1 is SNHLY and CDR2 is FYNNEI. The trim removed 6 bases at V and 10 bases at J, leaving 11 bases unmatched. CDR3 length equals 14 residues.

Sequencing was carried out using PBMCs or T cells enriched from blood (not recorded which). The sequence was obtained from a man aged 50 to 59 who had recovered from COVID-19. The rearrangement joins TRBV2 to TRBJ1-5; TRBD1 agrees at 8 bases. CDR3 loop: CASSSIDRGNPQHF. The CDR3 DNA sequence: TGTGCCAGCAGCTCAATTGACAGGGGCAACCCCCAGCATTTT.